Listed below are T cell receptor beta chains from one sample, sequenced in a study of shared clonotypes between healthy human individuals. Clones were sequenced by immunoSEQ multiplex PCR, and TCRdb holds only the in-frame ones, with some missing. The data contain about 2.1 million clones, 85% to 95% of them seen just once; the ten biggest clones take up 1.5% to 2%. Input material: naive CD8+ T cells from PBMCs. The source of these receptors is a man aged 18 to 35 in good health. Some clones in this sample may be carry-over from other donors' samples. CDR3s include the opening cysteine and the closing phenylalanine or tryptophan. The order of the fields is CDR3 length, D gene, V gene, clone size, J gene, CDR3 protein, CDR3 DNA. The D gene is left open where the match is weak. Some rows have no size entry. The others give once, few or many, or a class for an expanded clone.

17	-	TRBV5-6	-	TRBJ1-1	CASSLSAWGSLNTEAFF	TGTGCCAGCAGCTTGAGTGCATGGGGCAGCCTGAACACTGAAGCTTTCTTT
15	-	TRBV5-1	-	TRBJ2-2	CASSLFGKNTGELFF	TGCGCCAGCAGCTTGTTTGGCAAGAACACCGGGGAGCTGTTTTTT
15	-	TRBV4-3	-	TRBJ1-2	CASSQELQGGYGYTF	TGCGCCAGCAGCCAAGAGCTACAGGGAGGCTATGGCTACACCTTC
15	-	TRBV6-5	-	TRBJ1-4	CASSPRRGTNEKLFF	TGTGCCAGCAGTCCCCGTCGGGGCACTAATGAAAAACTGTTTTTT
11	-	TRBV11-2	few	TRBJ1-1	CASSLGGAAFF	TGTGCCAGCAGCTTAGGGGGTGCAGCTTTCTTT
15	-	TRBV27	-	TRBJ1-1	CASSLRGAYKAEAFF	TGTGCCAGCAGTTTACGGGGAGCTTATAAGGCTGAAGCTTTCTTT
13	TRBD2	TRBV7-9	-	TRBJ2-1	CASSLAGDVEQFF	TGTGCCAGCAGTCTGGCGGGAGATGTTGAGCAGTTCTTC
14	-	TRBV13	-	TRBJ2-7	CASSELGHTGEQYF	TGTGCCAGCAGCGAGTTGGGACACACAGGGGAGCAGTACTTC
14	-	TRBV9	-	TRBJ1-5	CASSVAGDNQPQHF	TGTGCCAGCAGCGTAGCAGGGGACAATCAGCCCCAGCATTTT
15	TRBD1	TRBV29-1	-	TRBJ2-7	CSVAGGSQGAYEQYF	TGCAGCGTTGCGGGCGGTAGTCAGGGGGCCTACGAGCAGTACTTC
14	TRBD1	TRBV2	-	TRBJ2-1	CASRGQGPYNEQFF	TGTGCCAGCAGGGGACAGGGACCCTACAATGAGCAGTTCTTC
19	-	TRBV27	-	TRBJ1-2	CASSLINTGTPAPGYGYTF	TGTGCCAGCAGTTTGATTAATACGGGGACCCCCGCACCTGGTTATGGCTACACCTTC
17	TRBD2	TRBV5-4	-	TRBJ2-7	CASSWNVIAGGPNEQYF	TGTGCCAGCAGCTGGAACGTTATAGCGGGAGGGCCCAACGAGCAGTACTTC
14	-	TRBV27	few	TRBJ1-5	CASTTSAGNQPQHF	TGTGCCAGCACCACATCTGCGGGCAATCAGCCCCAGCATTTT
17	TRBD1	TRBV11-3	-	TRBJ2-2	CASSGRSQGVNTGELFF	TGTGCCAGCAGCGGACGGTCCCAGGGGGTGAACACCGGGGAGCTGTTTTTT
14	-	TRBV7-9	-	TRBJ1-3	CASSFAPGLDTIYF	TGTGCCAGCAGCTTTGCACCAGGGTTGGACACCATATATTTT
15	TRBD2	TRBV9	-	TRBJ2-7	CASSHDGGASYEQYF	TGTGCCAGCAGCCACGACGGGGGGGCGTCCTACGAGCAGTACTTC
14	TRBD1	TRBV19	-	TRBJ2-5	CASSTTGGGETQYF	TGTGCCAGTAGTACAACAGGGGGTGGAGAGACCCAGTACTTC
15	TRBD1	TRBV4-3	-	TRBJ1-1	CASSLLTGAGTEAFF	TGCGCCAGCAGCCTATTGACAGGGGCCGGCACTGAAGCTTTCTTT
15	-	TRBV27	-	TRBJ2-3	CASSRGAHPSDTQYF	TGTGCCAGCAGTAGAGGTGCCCACCCATCAGATACGCAGTATTTT
13	TRBD1	TRBV4-2	few	TRBJ1-1	CASSQHRGTEAFF	TGTGCCAGCAGCCAACACAGGGGCACTGAAGCTTTCTTT
17	TRBD2	TRBV11-3	-	TRBJ2-2	CASSPRAGRDNTGELFF	TGTGCCAGCAGCCCTCGGGCAGGGAGGGATAACACCGGGGAGCTGTTTTTT
16	-	TRBV4-2	-	TRBJ2-1	CASSQDLTRKGNEQFF	TGTGCCAGCAGCCAAGATTTGACTCGAAAGGGCAATGAGCAGTTCTTC
14	TRBD2	TRBV9	-	TRBJ2-7	CASSPRLANYEQYF	TGTGCCAGCAGCCCTAGACTAGCGAACTACGAGCAGTACTTC
12	-	TRBV2	few	TRBJ2-1	CASKDIRDAQFF	TGTGCCAGCAAGGATATCCGGGACGCACAGTTCTTC
15	TRBD1	TRBV25-1	-	TRBJ2-7	CASSETGGEGYEQYF	TGTGCCAGCAGTGAAACAGGGGGCGAAGGCTACGAGCAGTACTTC
13	TRBD2	TRBV13	-	TRBJ2-1	CASSRGSPNEQFF	TGTGCCAGCAGCCGCGGGAGTCCCAATGAGCAGTTCTTC
14	-	TRBV27	-	TRBJ2-4	CASSFGAGMNIQYF	TGTGCCAGCAGCTTCGGGGCGGGGATGAACATTCAGTACTTC
13	-	TRBV2	-	TRBJ1-5	CAPGDYSNQPQHF	TGTGCCCCCGGGGATTATAGCAATCAGCCCCAGCATTTT
12	TRBD1	TRBV29-1	-	TRBJ1-2	CSADRDSYGYTF	TGCAGCGCCGACAGGGACTCATATGGCTACACCTTC
13	-	TRBV7-2	-	TRBJ2-3	CASSPRLADTQYF	TGTGCCAGCAGCCCCCGCCTAGCGGATACGCAGTATTTT
14	-	TRBV9	-	TRBJ2-1	CASSTWDSHNEQFF	TGTGCCAGCAGCACCTGGGACTCCCACAATGAGCAGTTCTTC
15	-	TRBV28	-	TRBJ2-1	CASRPGHTLWNEQFF	TGTGCCAGCCGCCCCGGACACACCCTTTGGAATGAGCAGTTCTTC
14	-	TRBV28	few	TRBJ1-1	CASSPRTADTEAFF	TGTGCCAGCAGTCCCCGGACAGCAGACACTGAAGCTTTCTTT
15	-	TRBV2	-	TRBJ2-2	CASSEATGTTGELFF	TGTGCCAGCAGTGAGGCGACAGGAACCACCGGGGAGCTGTTTTTT
16	-	TRBV10-3	-	TRBJ2-5	CAISESWQQLQETQYF	TGTGCCATCAGTGAGTCCTGGCAACAGTTACAAGAGACCCAGTACTTC
13	-	TRBV11-2	-	TRBJ2-1	CASSLNLASEQFF	TGTGCCAGCAGCTTAAACTTAGCGTCAGAGCAGTTCTTC
17	-	TRBV11-2	-	TRBJ2-3	CASSLDGPSWGTDTQYF	TGTGCCAGCAGCTTAGATGGCCCTAGTTGGGGAACAGATACGCAGTATTTT
14	TRBD1	TRBV9	-	TRBJ2-7	CASSVGQGFKEQYF	TGTGCCAGCAGCGTAGGACAGGGGTTTAAGGAGCAGTACTTC
14	-	TRBV7-3	-	TRBJ2-7	CASSFGRSSYEQYF	TGTGCCAGCAGCTTCGGACGGTCCTCCTACGAGCAGTACTTC